This entry lists 4 T cell receptor beta chains sequenced from one sample in a study of cytomegalovirus exposure and HLA in healthy donors. Produced via immunoSEQ multiplex PCR; TCRdb's table is partial and in-frame only. Among about 49,000 clones, roughly nine tenths were seen once, and the ten largest hold roughly 1.4%. The sample taken for sequencing was PBMCs. The receptor set was obtained from a man aged 18-30 years in good health and CMV-seronegative.

The chain employs TRBV15 and TRBJ1-2; D is undetermined. There are 15 residues in the CDR3. V dropped 0 bases and J dropped 2 bases, with 10 bases sitting between them. CDR1 is LNHNV and CDR2 is YYDKDF in the germline V gene (reference sequence). In nucleotides, the CDR3 is TGTGCCACCAGCAGAGACCTGGCGGAGAACTATGGCTACACCTTC. Protein sequence: CATSRDLAENYGYTF.

The CDR3 DNA sequence: TGTGCCAGCTCACCGCAGGGGACGGAGAACTACGAGCAGTACTTC. It specifies CASSPQGTENYEQYF. V gene TRBV18 combines with J gene TRBJ2-7; a possible D gene is TRBD1 (6 bases). V lost 3 bases and J 3 bases, leaving 15 bases between the germline ends. Germline V lookup: CDR1 KGHSH, CDR2 LQKENI. The CDR3 is 15 amino acids.

This rearrangement joins TRBV19 to TRBJ2-6; no definite D call. Per the germline V gene, CDR1 is LNHDA and CDR2 is SQIVND (reference sequence). V was clipped by 3 bases and J by 4 bases, with 13 bases between them. CDR3 size: 16 residues. CDR3 sequence (DNA): TGTGCCAGTAGTATCCCCCCCGCGCCCGGGGCCAACGTCCTGACTTTC. It codes for CASSIPPAPGANVLTF. The full variable domain, in which reference TRBV19 and TRBJ2-6 provide the parts outside the CDR3, is DGGITQSPKYLFRKEGQNVTLSCEQNLNHDAMYWYRQDPGQGLRLIYYSQIVNDFQKGDIAEGYSVSREKKESFPLTVTSAQKNPTAFYLCASSIPPAPGANVLTFGAGSRLTVL.

CDR3 sequence (DNA): TGCAGCGTTCAGGGTGGAGAGACCTACAATGAGCAGTTCTTC. Residues: CSVQGGETYNEQFF. This chain joins TRBV29-1 and TRBJ2-1, with D possibly being TRBD1 (5 bases). V lost 5 bases and J lost 2, with 13 bases in between. The CDR3 extends over 14 amino acids. Germline CDR1 is SQVTM and CDR2 is ANQGSEA.